The 15 T cell receptor beta chains reported below all come from one sample, sequenced in a study of regulatory T cells in long-lasting Graves disease. Time point: persistent/refractory GD, antithyroid drugs over 5 years with positive TRAb. The TCR library was made from RNA that had been extracted from PBMCs in TRIzol. Arm-PCR of CDR3 regions with iRepertoire HTBI primers generated TCR beta libraries. TCRdb fed the multiplex PCR reads into MiXCR, producing one record per CDR3 protein. The sample yields some 420,000 distinct CDR3 sequences, approximately 22% seen once. The sequences come from peripheral blood mononuclear cells (PBMCs), collected when the disease was refractory, from a patient treated with antithyroid drugs. The receptors were gathered from a female donor with Graves disease.

There are many counts of this clonotype. The J gene is TRBJ1-6, the V gene TRBV28, with D unclear. The CDR3 is 13 residues long. Trimming pared 10 bases from V and 8 bases from J, leaving 15 bases between. Germline V gene sequence: CDR1 MDHEN, CDR2 SYDVKM. The CDR3: CATTKLGDSPLHF. CDR3 nucleotide sequence: TGTGCCACCACTAAGCTTGGGGATTCACCCCTCCACTTT.

This clonotype has more than one count but fewer than ten. The chain is built from TRBV27 and TRBJ1-5; D not certain. The CDR3 covers 14 residues. Germline lookup yields CDR1 MNHEY and CDR2 SMNVEV (reference sequence). The V gene lost 6 bases and the J gene lost 0 bases, with 9 bases spanning the gap. CDR3 region: CASSPQSSNQPQHF. CDR3 sequence (DNA): TGTGCCAGCAGCCCCCAGAGTAGCAATCAGCCCCAGCATTTT.

This rearrangement joins TRBV29-1 to TRBJ1-1; maybe TRBD1 (5 bases). This CDR3 contains 13 residues. The germline V and J ends were trimmed by 7 bases and 0 bases, with 12 bases remaining between them. CDR1 and CDR2 (germline): SQVTM, ANQGSEA. In nucleotides, the CDR3 is TGCAGCGCGATGGTAGGGGTGAACACTGAAGCTTTCTTT. This encodes CSAMVGVNTEAFF.

The chain has TRBV5-1 and TRBJ2-5; the D gene is possibly TRBD2 (7 bases). Per germline, CDR1 SGHRS and CDR2 YFSETQ. V gave up 4 bases and J gave up 3 bases, with 13 bases separating them. The CDR3 consists of 14 residues. The CDR3 here is CASSDTGREETQYF. The CDR3 nucleotides read TGCGCCAGCAGCGATACAGGGAGGGAAGAGACCCAGTACTTC. The variable domain in full, with the rest retrieved from reference TRBV5-1 and TRBJ2-5, is KAGVTQTPRYLIKTRGQQVTLSCSPISGHRSVSWYQQTPGQGLQFLFEYFSETQRNKGNFPGRFSGRQFSNSRSEMNVSTLELGDSALYLCASSDTGREETQYFGPGTRLLVL.

The J gene is TRBJ1-6, the V gene TRBV25-1; possible D gene TRBD1, 6 bases. The CDR3 extends over 16 amino acids. Germline V lookup: CDR1 MGHDK, CDR2 SYGVNS. V lost 2 bases, J lost 5 bases, and 13 bases lay in between. CDR3 amino acids: CASSELPGHDNSPLHF. CDR3 nucleotide sequence: TGTGCCAGCAGTGAACTACCGGGACATGATAATTCACCCCTCCACTTT.

This clonotype was seen ten or more times. This chain joins TRBV28 and TRBJ1-5; TRBD1 matches 7 bases. The trim removed 6 bases at V and 0 bases at J, leaving 17 bases unmatched. There are 19 residues in the CDR3. Germline lookup yields CDR1 MDHEN and CDR2 SYDVKM. The DNA for the CDR3 is TGTGCCAGCAGCCCAACCACCGGGACAGCCGTTTATAGCAATCAGCCCCAGCATTTT. It encodes CASSPTTGTAVYSNQPQHF.

This clonotype has just a few counts. The V gene is TRBV19, the J gene TRBJ2-5, with a possible D match to TRBD2 (5 bases). This CDR3 contains 16 residues. Germline V CDR1 and CDR2: LNHDA, SQIVND (reference sequence). V was clipped by 6 bases and J by 1 base, with 18 bases between them. In DNA, the CDR3 is TGTGCCAGTAGCGATAGTAGCCGAAGCGGCCAAGAGACCCAGTACTTC. Translated: CASSDSSRSGQETQYF.

This clonotype was picked up many times. The chain is built from TRBV7-2 and TRBJ1-5; the D is unclear. Germline V lookup: CDR1 SGHTA, CDR2 FQGNSA. Trimming took off 4 bases at V and 5 bases at J, with 9 bases between the two ends. The CDR3 length is 13 residues. This CDR3 is CASSSSSYQPQHF. DNA of the CDR3: TGTGCCAGCAGCTCCTCCTCTTATCAGCCCCAGCATTTT. Together with reference TRBV7-2 and TRBJ1-5, the CDR3 gives the full variable domain: GAGVSQSPSNKVTEKGKDVELRCDPISGHTALYWYRQSLGQGLEFLIYFQGNSAPDKSGLPSDRFSAERTGGSVSTLTIQRTQQEDSAVYLCASSSSSYQPQHFGDGTRLSIL.

This clonotype was counted at least ten times. The gene calls are TRBV28 and TRBJ2-5, with 11 bases fitting TRBD2. There are 18 residues in the CDR3. V dropped 4 bases and J dropped 6; count of bases not matched to a gene: 16. The germline gives CDR1 MDHEN, CDR2 SYDVKM. The CDR3 DNA reads as TGTGCCAGCAGTTCCCTGATAGGTAGCGGGAGGGCCGGGAAGACCCAGTACTTC. It translates to CASSSLIGSGRAGKTQYF. The full variable domain, completed using reference TRBV28 and TRBJ2-5, is DVKVTQSSRYLVKRTGEKVFLECVQDMDHENMFWYRQDPGLGLRLIYFSYDVKMKEKGDIPEGYSVSREKKERFSLILESASTNQTSMYLCASSSLIGSGRAGKTQYFGPGTRLLVL.

V gene TRBV28 combines with J gene TRBJ2-7; D may match TRBD1 or TRBD2 (5 bases each). The V gene's germline CDR1 is MDHEN and CDR2 SYDVKM. This CDR3 spans 13 amino acids. The ends were cut back, 7 bases at V and 6 bases at J, with 16 bases in the middle. This CDR3 is CASTLWGSGEQYF. The CDR3 DNA follows: TGTGCCAGCACCCTCTGGGGGAGCGGCGAGCAGTACTTC.

This clonotype has a handful of counts. The chain employs TRBV19 and TRBJ2-1; 7 positions match TRBD2. V gave up 9 bases and J gave up 6 bases; unmatched junction bases: 8. The CDR3 sequence is 13 residues long. Per the germline V gene, CDR1 is LNHDA and CDR2 is SQIVND (reference sequence). This CDR3 reads CASSVRTSNEQFF. DNA for the CDR3: TGTGCCAGCTCTGTCCGGACTAGCAATGAGCAGTTCTTC.

V is TRBV10-3 and J is TRBJ2-2; D possibly corresponds to TRBD1 (6 bases). CDR1 and CDR2 (germline): ENHRY, SYGVKD. Deletions cut 3 bases from V and 3 bases from J, with 8 bases between. The CDR3 has 14 residues. The CDR3, as DNA: TGTGCCATCAGTGACAGGGGAGACACCGGGGAGCTGTTTTTT. Its protein product is CAISDRGDTGELFF.

This clonotype was seen more than once but under ten times. The gene calls are TRBV19 and TRBJ1-5; D unresolved. CDR1 LNHDA and CDR2 SQIVND come from the germline V gene (reference sequence). V was cut by 1 base and J by 7 bases, with 14 bases left in between. The CDR3 totals 15 residues. The CDR3 DNA reads TGTGCCAGTAGTATAGGGCCAGTCGGCGGGCAGCCCCAGCATTTT. It specifies CASSIGPVGGQPQHF.

The sample holds a few counts of this clonotype. V gene TRBV19 combines with J gene TRBJ2-1; 7 bases align to TRBD1. The CDR3 has 13 amino acids. V lost 8 bases, J lost 3 bases, and 4 bases stayed unmatched. The germline V gene encodes CDR1 LNHDA and CDR2 SQIVND (reference sequence). The CDR3: CASLGQDYNEQFF. As DNA, the CDR3 is TGTGCCAGTCTCGGACAGGACTACAATGAGCAGTTCTTC.

This clonotype was observed once. The rearrangement joins TRBV6-2 or TRBV6-3 to TRBJ2-3; 10 nucleotides align to TRBD2. Germline trimming cut 5 bases from V and 5 bases from J; bases unmatched to any gene: 16. Germline V gives CDR1 MNHEY, CDR2 SVGEGT. The CDR3 totals 18 residues. The CDR3: CASSVSSGTSAVVDTQYF. The DNA for the CDR3 is TGTGCCAGCAGTGTTTCTTCTGGGACTAGCGCAGTAGTAGATACGCAGTATTTT.